Listed below are T cell receptor beta chains from one sample, sequenced in a study of T cell responses to AZD1222 COVID-19 vaccine. Using immunoSEQ multiplex PCR, the repertoire was profiled, and TCRdb retains in-frame clones only, with some absent. This table has 110,000 or so clones, 91% appearing once. Sequencing used peripheral blood, obtained on day 0 of AZD1222 vaccination. The source is an adult in good health. Both conserved end residues are part of each CDR3. A D gene is named only where the DNA matches it firmly. The size entry is marked missing in some rows and otherwise reads once, few, many or a size class.

CDR3 protein,CDR3 DNA,clone size,J gene,V gene,CDR3 length,D gene
CSAGTGGAYNEQFF,TGCAGCGCAGGGACAGGGGGGGCATACAATGAGCAGTTCTTC,once,TRBJ2-1,TRBV29-1,14,TRBD1
CASSMVTSPQVKLFF,TGTGCCAGTAGTATGGTGACAAGCCCCCAAGTAAAACTGTTTTTT,-,TRBJ1-4,TRBV19,15,-
CASSQQGGHYEQYF,TGTGCCAGCAGCCAACAGGGGGGACACTACGAGCAGTACTTC,-,TRBJ2-7,TRBV7-3,14,TRBD1
CASSLPGQKLAKNIQYF,TGTGCCAGCAGCTTACCGGGACAGAAACTAGCCAAAAACATTCAGTACTTC,-,TRBJ2-4,TRBV28,17,TRBD1
CASRPMGQGGNQPQHF,TGTGCCAGCAGGCCAATGGGACAGGGAGGCAATCAGCCCCAGCATTTT,-,TRBJ1-5,TRBV2,16,TRBD1
CAWSPDSNQPQHF,TGTGCCTGGAGCCCCGATAGCAATCAGCCCCAGCATTTT,-,TRBJ1-5,TRBV30,13,-
CASSVRGTNTGELFF,TGTGCCAGCAGCGTACGAGGAACAAACACCGGGGAGCTGTTTTTT,-,TRBJ2-2,TRBV9,15,-
CASSPLGGQGNQPQHF,TGTGCCAGCAGCCCGCTTGGGGGACAAGGCAATCAGCCCCAGCATTTT,-,TRBJ1-5,TRBV27,16,-
CASSGPLAANEKLFF,TGTGCCAGCAGCGGGCCGTTGGCAGCTAATGAAAAACTGTTTTTT,-,TRBJ1-4,TRBV9,15,-
CASSREVNTEAFF,TGTGCCAGCAGTAGGGAAGTGAACACTGAAGCTTTCTTT,-,TRBJ1-1,TRBV2,13,-
CASSRDSGYEQYF,TGTGCCAGCAGCCGGGACTCCGGCTACGAGCAGTACTTC,-,TRBJ2-7,TRBV12-3/TRBV12-4,13,-
CASSGGRYQETQYF,TGTGCCAGCAGCGGAGGACGGTACCAAGAGACCCAGTACTTC,-,TRBJ2-5,TRBV9,14,-
CASSSGQARTTEAFF,TGTGCCAGCAGCTCGGGACAGGCGAGGACCACTGAAGCTTTCTTT,-,TRBJ1-1,TRBV11-2,15,TRBD1
CASSVEGNNSPLHF,TGTGCCAGCAGCGTGGAGGGGAATAATTCACCCCTCCACTTT,-,TRBJ1-6,TRBV9,14,-
CASSRDASSYNSPLHF,TGTGCCAGCAGCCGGGACGCAAGCTCCTATAATTCACCCCTCCACTTT,-,TRBJ1-6,TRBV2,16,-
CASSRGQGGYGYTF,TGTGCTAGCAGCCGGGGACAGGGGGGCTATGGCTACACCTTC,-,TRBJ1-2,TRBV7-7,14,TRBD1
CASSTRRETQYF,TGTGCCAGCAGTACTAGAAGAGAGACCCAGTACTTC,-,TRBJ2-5,TRBV12-3/TRBV12-4,12,-
CASSPFAKNIQYF,TGCGCCAGCAGCCCCTTTGCCAAAAACATTCAGTACTTC,-,TRBJ2-4,TRBV5-1,13,-
CASSDTITTGLNTEAFF,TGTGCCAGCAGCGACACAATAACCACAGGGTTGAACACTGAAGCTTTCTTT,-,TRBJ1-1,TRBV7-8,17,-
CAWSVNSGSSNTGELFF,TGTGCCTGGAGTGTCAATAGCGGATCCTCGAACACCGGGGAGCTGTTTTTT,-,TRBJ2-2,TRBV30,17,-
CASSLALGRRGEKLFF,TGTGCCAGCAGCTTAGCGTTGGGGAGGAGAGGAGAAAAACTGTTTTTT,-,TRBJ1-4,TRBV7-9,16,-
CASREFSAPTDTQYF,TGTGCCAGCAGGGAGTTTTCCGCCCCCACAGATACGCAGTATTTT,-,TRBJ2-3,TRBV27,15,-
CASSGGAFSNQPQHF,TGTGCCAGCAGCGGAGGGGCCTTTAGCAATCAGCCCCAGCATTTT,-,TRBJ1-5,TRBV9,15,-
CASSLETGLGYTF,TGCGCCAGCAGCTTGGAGACAGGGTTGGGCTACACCTTC,-,TRBJ1-2,TRBV5-1,13,TRBD1
CATSLGLAGGANTGELFF,TGTGCCACCAGCCTGGGACTAGCGGGAGGCGCGAACACCGGGGAGCTGTTTTTT,-,TRBJ2-2,TRBV15,18,TRBD2
CASSLGPLEQYF,TGTGCCAGCAGCTTAGGGCCCCTCGAGCAGTACTTC,-,TRBJ2-7,TRBV7-9,12,-
CASSLPGLARPYEQFF,TGTGCCAGCAGTTTACCTGGACTAGCCCGACCGTATGAGCAGTTCTTC,-,TRBJ2-1,TRBV27,16,TRBD2
CASGQGQDLSPLHF,TGTGCCAGCGGTCAAGGACAGGACCTATCACCCCTCCACTTT,-,TRBJ1-6,TRBV2,14,TRBD1
CASSSRGFGGDTQYF,TGTGCCAGCAGTTCCAGGGGATTCGGGGGAGATACGCAGTATTTT,-,TRBJ2-3,TRBV6-5,15,-
CSASVGSPLHF,TGCAGTGCTAGCGTCGGGTCACCCCTCCACTTT,-,TRBJ1-6,TRBV20-1,11,-
CASSSSPEAYEQYF,TGTGCCAGCAGCTCCAGCCCGGAGGCCTACGAGCAGTACTTC,once,TRBJ2-7,TRBV11-1,14,-
CTSSQAQSSGRNEQFF,TGCACCAGCAGCCAAGCTCAGTCTAGCGGGAGGAATGAGCAGTTCTTC,-,TRBJ2-1,TRBV1,16,-
CSVLTGNYGYTF,TGCAGCGTTCTGACAGGGAACTATGGCTACACCTTC,-,TRBJ1-2,TRBV29-1,12,TRBD1
CASSVYEQYF,TGTGCCAGCAGTGTCTACGAGCAGTACTTC,-,TRBJ2-7,TRBV2,10,-
CASSVAPSSYEQYF,TGTGCCAGCAGCGTAGCTCCTAGTTCCTACGAGCAGTACTTC,-,TRBJ2-7,TRBV9,14,-
CASYQRAYGYTF,TGTGCCAGCTATCAGAGGGCCTATGGCTACACCTTC,-,TRBJ1-2,TRBV6-5,12,-
CASRDRGSYEQYF,TGTGCCAGCAGGGACAGGGGCTCCTACGAGCAGTACTTC,once,TRBJ2-7,TRBV25-1,13,TRBD1
CASTSGQGNEKLFF,-,-,TRBJ1-4,TRBV28,14,-
CASSYSADNSPLHF,TGTGCCAGCAGTTACTCGGCCGATAATTCACCCCTCCACTTT,few,TRBJ1-6,TRBV6-5,14,-
CASSLVGSATRFYTEAFF,TGTGCCAGCAGCTTAGTCGGATCAGCGACCAGATTCTACACTGAAGCTTTCTTT,-,TRBJ1-1,TRBV11-2,18,-
CASSSGLGYEQYF,TGTGCCAGCAGCTCGGGACTGGGGTACGAGCAGTACTTC,-,TRBJ2-7,TRBV13,13,-
CASSPGRVAGYNEQFF,TGTGCCAGCTCACCAGGAAGGGTAGCGGGGTACAATGAGCAGTTCTTC,-,TRBJ2-1,TRBV18,16,TRBD2
CASSIGQADTQYF,TGTGCCAGTAGTATAGGACAGGCCGATACGCAGTATTTT,-,TRBJ2-3,TRBV19,13,-
CASSVTGGLYTRYTF,TGTGCCAGCAGCGTGACAGGGGGACTCTACACCCGCTACACCTTC,-,TRBJ1-2,TRBV5-6,15,TRBD1